The entry that follows covers one T cell receptor (beta chain) sequence. The record originates from a study of blood T cell repertoires in COVID-19. In the study overall: Whether acute or convalescent, the COVID-19 samples came from the United States, Italy and Spain. PBMCs, B-cell-depleted T cells, or T cells were the source of the cDNA or gDNA that made up the material.

The CDR3 is made up of 15 amino acids. V lost 0 bases and J 8 bases, leaving 17 bases between the germline ends. The germline V gene encodes CDR1 SGHRS and CDR2 YFSETQ. Original analysis: Amplification from reference gene primers served as the basis for estimated nucleated cell counts. Assay: immunoSEQ multiplex PCR; the TCRdb copy retains only in-frame clones and omits some. V and J calls and clone size are those listed in that table; D and trimming were worked out from the DNA. Among about 250,000 clones listed, around 88% were seen once. The sequencing input was peripheral blood. V usage is TRBV5-1 and J usage is TRBJ1-2; maybe TRBD1 (6 bases). This sequence was found in a man between 35 and 55 years old with active or convalescent COVID-19. The chain's CDR3 is CASSLDVQGKYGYTF. CDR3 nucleotides: TGCGCCAGCAGCTTGGACGTACAGGGAAAGTACGGCTACACCTTC.